This entry describes one T cell receptor beta chain. These data originate in a study of blood T cell repertoires in COVID-19. Method: immunoSEQ multiplex PCR; TCRdb's copy keeps in-frame clones and lacks some. The table has some 250,000 clones, roughly 90% seen once. The material sequenced was peripheral blood. The sequence was collected from a man between 60 and 70 years old with acute or convalescent COVID-19.

The CDR3 here is CSVEDRAGLGGYTF. DNA of the CDR3: TGCAGCGTTGAAGATCGGGCAGGACTGGGTGGCTACACCTTC. The genes are TRBV29-1 and TRBJ1-2, with D uncertain. The V end was cut by 0 bases, the J end by 7 bases, with 15 bases between. This CDR3 contains 14 residues. The germline V gene encodes CDR1 SQVTM and CDR2 ANQGSEA.